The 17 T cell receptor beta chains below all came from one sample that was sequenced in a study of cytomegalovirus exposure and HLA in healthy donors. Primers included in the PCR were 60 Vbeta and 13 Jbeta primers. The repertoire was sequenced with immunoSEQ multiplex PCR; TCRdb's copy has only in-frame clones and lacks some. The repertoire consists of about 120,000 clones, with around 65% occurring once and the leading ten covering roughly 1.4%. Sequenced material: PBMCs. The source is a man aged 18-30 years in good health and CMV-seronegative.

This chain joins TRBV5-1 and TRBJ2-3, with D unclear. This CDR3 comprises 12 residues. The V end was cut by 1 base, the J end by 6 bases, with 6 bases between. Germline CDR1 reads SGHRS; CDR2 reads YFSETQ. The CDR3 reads CASSLSRDTQYF. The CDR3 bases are TGCGCCAGCAGCTTGTCCCGTGATACGCAGTATTTT.

CDR3 residues: CASSSPQAYNEQFF. In DNA, the CDR3 is TGTGCCAGCAGCTCCCCCCAAGCTTACAATGAGCAGTTCTTC. The chain links TRBV7-9 to TRBJ2-1, with D unclear. Germline CDR1 reads SEHNR; CDR2 reads FQNEAQ (reference sequence). This CDR3 is built from 14 residues. With 4 bases removed from V and 4 bases from J, the gap between germline ends came to 11 bases. Together with reference TRBV7-9 and TRBJ2-1, the CDR3 gives the full variable domain: DTGVSQNPRHKITKRGQNVTFRCDPISEHNRLYWYRQTLGQGPEFLTYFQNEAQLEKSRLLSDRFSAERPKGSFSTLEIQRTEQGDSAMYLCASSSPQAYNEQFFGPGTRLTVL.

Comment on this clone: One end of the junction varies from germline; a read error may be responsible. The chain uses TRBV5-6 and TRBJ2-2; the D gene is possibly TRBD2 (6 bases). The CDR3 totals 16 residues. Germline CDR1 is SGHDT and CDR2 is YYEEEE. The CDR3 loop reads CASSLWRGTKTGELFF. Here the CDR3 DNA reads TGTGCCAGCAGCTTGTGGCGGGGTACGAAGACCGGGGAGCTGTTTTTT.

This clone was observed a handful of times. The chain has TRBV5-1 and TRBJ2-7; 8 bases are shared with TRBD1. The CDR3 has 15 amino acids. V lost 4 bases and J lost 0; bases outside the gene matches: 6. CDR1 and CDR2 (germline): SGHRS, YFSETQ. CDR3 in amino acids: CASSPLDRDSYEQYF. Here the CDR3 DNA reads TGCGCCAGCAGCCCCTTGGACAGGGACTCCTACGAGCAGTACTTC.

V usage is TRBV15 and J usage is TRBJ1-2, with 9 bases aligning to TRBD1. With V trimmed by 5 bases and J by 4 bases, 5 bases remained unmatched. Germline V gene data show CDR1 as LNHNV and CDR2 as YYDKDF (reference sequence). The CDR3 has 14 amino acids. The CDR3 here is CATSPGQGVYGYTF. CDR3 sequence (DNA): TGTGCCACCAGCCCGGGACAGGGCGTCTATGGCTACACCTTC.

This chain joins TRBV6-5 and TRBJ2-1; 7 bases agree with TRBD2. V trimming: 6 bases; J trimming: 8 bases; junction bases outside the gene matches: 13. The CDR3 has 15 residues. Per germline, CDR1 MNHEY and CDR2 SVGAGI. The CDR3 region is CASRAWRESLDEQFF. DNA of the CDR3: TGTGCCAGCAGGGCCTGGCGGGAGTCTTTGGATGAGCAGTTCTTC.

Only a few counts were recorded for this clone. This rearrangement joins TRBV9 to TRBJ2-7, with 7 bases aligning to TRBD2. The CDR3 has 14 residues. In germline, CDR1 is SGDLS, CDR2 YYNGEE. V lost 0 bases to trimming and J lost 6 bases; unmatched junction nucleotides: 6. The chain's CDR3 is CASSVDRGVGEQYF. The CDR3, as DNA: TGTGCCAGCAGCGTAGATCGGGGGGTCGGCGAGCAGTACTTC.

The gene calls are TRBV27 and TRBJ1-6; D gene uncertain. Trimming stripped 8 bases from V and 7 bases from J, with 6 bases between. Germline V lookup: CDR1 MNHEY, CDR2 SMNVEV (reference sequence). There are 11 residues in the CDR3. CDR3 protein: CASGKNSPLHF. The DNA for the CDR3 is TGTGCCAGCGGCAAAAATTCACCCCTCCACTTT.

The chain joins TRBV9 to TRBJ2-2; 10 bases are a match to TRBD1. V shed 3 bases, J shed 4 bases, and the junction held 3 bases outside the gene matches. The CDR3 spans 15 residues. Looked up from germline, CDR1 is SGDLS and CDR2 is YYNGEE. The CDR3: CASSAGTGVTGELFF. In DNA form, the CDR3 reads TGTGCCAGCAGCGCGGGGACAGGGGTCACCGGGGAGCTGTTTTTT.

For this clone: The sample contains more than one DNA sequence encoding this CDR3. CDR3 DNA: TGTGCCAGCTCACCGAGAGACACAACCTACGAGCAGTACTTC. Translation: CASSPRDTTYEQYF. This rearrangement joins TRBV18 to TRBJ2-7; D remains unclear. With 3 bases removed from V and 2 bases from J, the gap between germline ends came to 11 bases. This CDR3 is 14 amino acids long. Germline assignment: CDR1 KGHSH and CDR2 LQKENI.

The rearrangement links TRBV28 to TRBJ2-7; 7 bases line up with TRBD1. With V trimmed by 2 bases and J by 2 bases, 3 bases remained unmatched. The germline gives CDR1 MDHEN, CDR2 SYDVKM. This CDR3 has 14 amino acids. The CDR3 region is CASSLGQGAYEQYF. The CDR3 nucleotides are TGTGCCAGCAGTTTAGGGCAGGGGGCCTACGAGCAGTACTTC.

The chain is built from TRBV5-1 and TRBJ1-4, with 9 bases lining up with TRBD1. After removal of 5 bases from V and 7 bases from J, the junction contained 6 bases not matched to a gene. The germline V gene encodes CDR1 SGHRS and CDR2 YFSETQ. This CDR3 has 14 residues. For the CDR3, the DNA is TGCGCCAGCAGAGTCGACAGGGGGGGTGAAAAACTGTTTTTT. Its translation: CASRVDRGGEKLFF.

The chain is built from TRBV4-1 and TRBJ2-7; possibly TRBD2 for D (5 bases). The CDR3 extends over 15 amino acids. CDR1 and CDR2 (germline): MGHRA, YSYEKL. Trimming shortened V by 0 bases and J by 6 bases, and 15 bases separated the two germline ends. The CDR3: CASSQDQRGVIEQYF. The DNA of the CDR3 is TGCGCCAGCAGCCAAGATCAACGGGGAGTGATCGAGCAGTACTTC.

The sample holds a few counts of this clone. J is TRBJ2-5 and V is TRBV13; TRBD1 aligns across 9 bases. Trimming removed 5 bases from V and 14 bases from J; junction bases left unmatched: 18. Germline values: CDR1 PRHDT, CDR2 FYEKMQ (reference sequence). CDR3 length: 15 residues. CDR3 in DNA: TGTGCCAGCAGCACCCGGACAGGGGCGACTGTCCAGGCTTACTTC. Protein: CASSTRTGATVQAYF.

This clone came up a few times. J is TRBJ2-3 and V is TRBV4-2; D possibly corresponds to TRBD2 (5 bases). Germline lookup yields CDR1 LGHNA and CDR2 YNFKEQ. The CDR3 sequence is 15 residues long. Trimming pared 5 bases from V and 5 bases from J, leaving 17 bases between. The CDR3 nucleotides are TGTGCCAGCAGCACCGACTACTTGGCGGGAGATACGCAGTATTTT. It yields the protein CASSTDYLAGDTQYF.

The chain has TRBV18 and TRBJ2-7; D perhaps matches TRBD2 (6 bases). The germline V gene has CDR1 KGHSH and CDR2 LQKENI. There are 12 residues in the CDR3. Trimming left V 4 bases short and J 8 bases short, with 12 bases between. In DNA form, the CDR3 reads TGTGCCAGCTCACGGCCGGGACTCCAGCAGTACTTC. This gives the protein CASSRPGLQQYF.

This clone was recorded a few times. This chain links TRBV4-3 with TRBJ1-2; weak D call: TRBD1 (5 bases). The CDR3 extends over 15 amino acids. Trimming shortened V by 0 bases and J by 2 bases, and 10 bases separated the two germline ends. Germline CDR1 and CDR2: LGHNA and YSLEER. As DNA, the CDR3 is TGCGCCAGCAGCCAAGAAGGACGGGGGAACTATGGCTACACCTTC. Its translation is CASSQEGRGNYGYTF.